Here is one TCR beta chain with its context. Its antigen specificity is not known. From each donor, a roughly 2.3 ml peripheral blood sample was collected into PAXgene tubes and stored at -80 degrees C. Total RNA was isolated from whole blood with the PAXgene blood miRNA kit on an automated QIAcube, without T cell sorting. Peripheral blood from monozygotic twin pairs concordant or discordant for inflammatory bowel disease was subjected to deep TCRalpha and TCRbeta repertoire profiling with unique molecular barcoding. Smoking habits were recorded for all twin pairs, and each individual was classified as a current, former or never smoker. According to the germline V gene (reference sequence), CDR1 reads MNHEY and CDR2 reads SMNVEV. Including cysteine and phenylalanine, the CDR3 has 13 amino acids. This entry has no DNA. The library was built by means of 5' RACE. Each TCR library was prepared from 3,000 to 4,500 ng of total RNA. For each sample, cDNA synthesis was carried out in eight separate reactions using SMARTScribe reverse transcriptase. During cDNA synthesis, template switching was used to introduce unique molecular identifiers that contained a 6-nucleotide sample barcode. TCRalpha and TCRbeta cDNA was amplified in two nested PCRs of about 16 and 10 cycles, and bead purification was carried out after each PCR. Before amplification, the cDNA was treated with uracil DNA-glycosylase and purified using the QIAquick PCR purification kit. In the second PCR, Illumina TruSeq-compatible adapters and sample-specific barcodes were added. TapeStation and Qubit were used to check library quality and concentration, and about 5.2 ng of each library went into the pool. Sequencing of the pooled libraries was done on an Illumina HiSeq2500 single-index Rapid Run using custom sequencing primers and 2 x 100 bp reads. Per the authors' processing: PCR and sequencing errors were corrected by UMI-based consensus assembly using MiGEC version 1.2.6. V(D)J alignment, clonotype assembly and CDR3 extraction were performed with MiXCR version 2.1.1. To normalise gene usage, clonotype sharing and MAIT/NKT TCR abundance, the top 1000, 10 000 and 20 000 clonotypes in each sample were analysed. Diversity was computed as the inverse Simpson index with the vegan R package after downsampling to 27 000 UMIs. Paired Mann-Whitney U tests were applied to discordant twin pairs, and Benjamini-Hochberg correction was used for multiple testing. After reprocessing by TCRdb, each CDR3 protein sequence is one entry, and no DNA is given. What appears here as the V and J calls and clone size reflects TCRdb's work, not the paper's. The sample table includes about 330,000 distinct CDR3 sequences. Around 2% of the sample is held by the ten biggest clonotypes.

The data are from a study of monozygotic twins with inflammatory bowel disease (dated by TCRdb to about 2019). The study in broad terms: A total of approximately 30 monozygotic twin pairs were included in the full study, comprising nine German pairs (four IBD-concordant, five IBD-discordant) and 19 IBD-discordant Danish pairs. The search for disease-associated traits relied mainly on comparing, within discordant pairs, IBD patients with their genetically identical healthy co-twins. Each individual had, on average, about 151 000 unique TCRalpha sequences and 181 000 unique TCRbeta sequences available for analysis.

The research as a whole found: Different T cell subtypes could not be distinguished in the analysis. Differing immunosuppressive treatments among patients may have added background noise and inter-individual variability to the repertoires. No single strong signal or clonotype linked to IBD turned up in the results, so the idea that one exists was not supported. Concordant and discordant twins showed no difference in repertoire similarity, possibly because of limited statistical power. IBD patients shared fewer clonotypes with other individuals than healthy twins did, most markedly in patients showing signs of disease activity. Measured by the inverse Simpson index, TCRbeta repertoire diversity was lower in IBD patients than in their healthy co-twins.

What was sequenced was blood. The receptor's source is a human donor with ulcerative colitis or Crohn's disease, or a healthy co-twin of an affected twin (not recorded which). The rearrangement combines TRBV27 with TRBJ2-7. Here the CDR3 is given as CASSPREGPEQYF.